This TCR beta chain was sequenced for a study of CD8 T cells in Susac syndrome. The overall study: When blood was collected, patients with Susac syndrome were therapy-naive, were taking corticosteroids, or were receiving intravenous immunoglobulin alone. Study findings and constraints: In Susac syndrome, CD4+ T cell repertoires lacked any clonal expansion.

Germline assignment: CDR1 LNHDA and CDR2 SQIVND (reference sequence). The CDR3 has 15 amino acids. The V segment lost 8 bases and the J segment 0 bases; nucleotides outside the gene matches: 8. The sequenced target, TCR beta, came from blood CD8+ and CD4+ T cells. RNA amounts of about 0.5 to 1 ug underwent reverse transcription with random hexamers. Amplification of TCR beta CDR3 by immunoSEQ multiplex PCR spanned 54 Vbeta and 13 Jbeta. From the immunoSEQ multiplex PCR reads, TCRdb called clonotypes with MiXCR, one entry per CDR3 protein. This sample has some 150,000 distinct CDR3 sequences, with around 95% found just once. This clonotype has only one observation. What it binds is unknown.

The chain recombines TRBV19 with TRBJ1-1; TRBD1 matches 8 bases. The sequencing sample was made of CD4+ T cells from PBMCs. The clonotype originates from a human donor with Susac syndrome. CDR3: CASSFGGQVNTEAFF. The CDR3 DNA is TGTGCCAGTTCTTTCGGGGGACAGGTGAACACTGAAGCTTTCTTT.